The present entry profiles one TCR beta chain with its context. Its antigen is not identified. The authors gated naive CD8 T cells as CD8+CD4-CCR7+CD45RA+ for sorting. The data stem from a study of molecular identifiers for immune sequencing clone quantification. Study-wide context: Four of five splits of RNA from about 20,000 or 100,000 naive CD8 cells were sequenced in replicates. Study findings and constraints: Spiked TCR RNA from one Jurkat cell reportedly showed up when mixed among approximately 990,000 naive cells.

This CDR3 contains 15 residues. Unmatched junction bases numbered 8, after V lost 3 bases and J lost 7 bases. Germline lookup yields CDR1 SGHRS and CDR2 YFSETQ. Previously published methods and listed TCR primers were used for the bulk TCR libraries. Each CDR3 protein is one row after TCRdb ran MiXCR on the PCR reads. Among about 640,000 distinct CDR3 sequences listed, 15% to 20% were seen once. The TCR originated in a human donor in good health. Some libraries in this study had Jurkat cell RNA spiked in. The chain combines TRBV5-1 with TRBJ2-3; TRBD2 agrees at 10 bases. Sample: naive CD8+ T cells from blood, with Jurkat cell RNA spiked in. Subset here: FACS-sorted CD8+CD4-CCR7+CD45RA+ naive T cells. This chain's CDR3 is CASSSDSSGSYTQYF. In DNA form, the CDR3 reads TGCGCCAGCAGCTCGGATTCTAGCGGGAGCTATACGCAGTATTTT.